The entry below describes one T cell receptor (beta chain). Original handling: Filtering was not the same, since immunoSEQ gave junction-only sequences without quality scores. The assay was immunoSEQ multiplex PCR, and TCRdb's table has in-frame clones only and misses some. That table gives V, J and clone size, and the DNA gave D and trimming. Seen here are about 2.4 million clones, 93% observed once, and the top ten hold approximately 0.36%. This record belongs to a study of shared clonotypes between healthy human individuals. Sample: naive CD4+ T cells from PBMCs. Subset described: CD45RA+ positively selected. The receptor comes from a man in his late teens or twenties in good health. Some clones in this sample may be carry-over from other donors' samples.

The CDR3 bases are TGTGCCAGCAGCCCAGGGCCGCTAGCGGGAGGCCCCAGCTCCTACAATGAGCAGTTCTTC. As protein: CASSPGPLAGGPSSYNEQFF. V gene TRBV5-4 combines with J gene TRBJ2-1, with 11 nucleotides matching TRBD2. Germline CDR1 reads SGHNT; CDR2 reads YYREEE (reference sequence). This CDR3 has 20 amino acids. Unmatched junction bases numbered 15, after V lost 4 bases and J lost 0 bases.